The T cell receptor beta chain under discussion was sequenced for a study of blood T cell repertoires in COVID-19. Some clones are missing from TCRdb's copy, which holds only in-frame ones; the method was immunoSEQ multiplex PCR. Of about 380,000 clones listed, 88% are singletons. The specimen sequenced was PBMCs or T cells enriched from blood (not recorded which). The receptor comes from a woman aged 18-29 years who had recovered from COVID-19.

The CDR3 region is CASSLQTVSSGNTIYF. The CDR3 nucleotides read TGTGCCAGCAGCTTACAGACAGTCAGCTCTGGAAACACCATATATTTT. The rearrangement uses TRBV7-6 and TRBJ1-3; a weak D match, TRBD1 (5 bases). The V end was cut by 2 bases, the J end by 0 bases, with 11 bases between. Germline-derived CDR1 and CDR2 are SGHVS and FNYEAQ. The CDR3 loop spans 16 amino acids.